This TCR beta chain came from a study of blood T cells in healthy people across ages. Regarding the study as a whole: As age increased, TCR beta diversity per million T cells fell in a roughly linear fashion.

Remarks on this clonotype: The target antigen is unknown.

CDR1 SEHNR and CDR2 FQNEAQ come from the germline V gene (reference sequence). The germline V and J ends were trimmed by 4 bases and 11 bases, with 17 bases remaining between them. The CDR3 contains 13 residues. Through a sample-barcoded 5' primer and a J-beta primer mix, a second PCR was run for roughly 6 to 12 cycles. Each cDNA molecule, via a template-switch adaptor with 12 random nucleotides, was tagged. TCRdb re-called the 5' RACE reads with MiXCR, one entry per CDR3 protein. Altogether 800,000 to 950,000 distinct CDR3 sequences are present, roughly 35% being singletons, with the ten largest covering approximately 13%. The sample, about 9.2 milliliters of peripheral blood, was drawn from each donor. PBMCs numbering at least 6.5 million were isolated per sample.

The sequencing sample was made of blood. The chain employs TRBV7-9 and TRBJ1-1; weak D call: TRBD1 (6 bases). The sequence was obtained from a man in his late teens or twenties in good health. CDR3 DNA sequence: TGTGCCAGCAGCTCCCCACAGGGATATTACGCTTTCTTT. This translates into CASSSPQGYYAFF.